Following are 10 T cell receptor beta chains from one sample sequenced in a study of immune characterization of retroperitoneal liposarcoma. MiXCR, run by TCRdb on the PCR reads, gives a single entry per CDR3 protein. The table records roughly 8,000 distinct CDR3 sequences, roughly 30% of them present only once. The specimen was blood. Receptor source: a male donor with retroperitoneal liposarcoma.

This chain joins TRBV7-3 and TRBJ2-1; D uncertain. Trimming pared 5 bases from V and 2 bases from J, leaving 10 bases between. Germline V gene data show CDR1 as SGHTA and CDR2 as FQGTGA. The CDR3 contains 14 residues. In nucleotides, the CDR3 is TGTGCCAGCAGCCCCAGAGTCCCCTACAATGAGCAGTTCTTC. This gives the protein CASSPRVPYNEQFF.

This clonotype counts as medium-sized. J is TRBJ2-1 and V is TRBV6-4; TRBD2 matches at 8 bases. Losses at the gene ends were 3 bases for V and 4 bases for J; bases not matched to a gene: 2. Germline CDR1 MRHNA, CDR2 SNTAGT. This CDR3 spans 14 amino acids. The CDR3: CASSEREEYNEQFF. The CDR3 coding sequence is TGTGCCAGCAGTGAGCGGGAGGAGTACAATGAGCAGTTCTTC.

This clonotype was seen only a few times. Here the CDR3 reads CASSPQGSGRDEQFF. The CDR3 nucleotides read TGTGCCAGCAGCCCCCAGGGTAGCGGGAGAGACGAGCAGTTCTTC. The chain couples TRBV6-6 to TRBJ2-1, with 9 bases identical to TRBD2. J lost 10 bases, V lost 6 bases, and 13 bases had no gene match. Germline CDR1 is MNHNY and CDR2 is SVGAGI (reference sequence). The CDR3 is made up of 15 amino acids.

V and J are TRBV6-1 and TRBJ2-7, with TRBD2 as a possible D gene (7 bases). The CDR3 consists of 15 residues. Germline lookup yields CDR1 MNHNS and CDR2 SASEGT. Deletions cut 2 bases from V and 0 bases from J, with 11 bases between. CDR3 in amino acids: CASSERGGGSYEQYF. In DNA, the CDR3 is TGTGCCAGCAGTGAACGGGGAGGGGGCTCCTACGAGCAGTACTTC.

This clonotype was found many times. The chain has TRBV27 and TRBJ2-1; 8 nucleotides match TRBD1. The J call is in doubt because the DNA end fits TRBJ2-5 better. This CDR3 has 13 residues. CDR1 MNHEY and CDR2 SMNVEV come from the germline V gene (reference sequence). The CDR3 DNA reads as TGTGCCACTGGCCGGGGGACAGGAGAGACCCAGTACTTC. It codes for CATGRGTGETQYF.

Judged by abundance, this clonotype is medium-sized (0.01 to 0.1%). The V and J genes are TRBV12-3 or TRBV12-4 and TRBJ2-7; D might be TRBD1 (5 bases). V was trimmed by 5 bases and J by 2 bases, leaving 13 bases between them. There are 14 residues in the CDR3. In nucleotides, the CDR3 is TGTGCCAGCAGTCCTCACCAGGGCCCCTACGAGCAGTACTTC. This sequence encodes CASSPHQGPYEQYF.

This clonotype is labeled as large (0.1 to 1%). This chain uses TRBV6-1 with TRBJ2-4; 7 bases agree with TRBD2. V shed 1 base, J shed 8 bases, and the junction held 8 bases outside the gene matches. CDR1 and CDR2 (germline): MNHNS, SASEGT. CDR3 length: 15 residues. CDR3 in amino acids: CASSEGLAGLDIQYF. As DNA, the CDR3 is TGTGCCAGCAGTGAAGGACTAGCTGGTCTCGACATTCAGTACTTC.

This clonotype was recorded at least ten times. The J gene is TRBJ2-1, the V gene TRBV6-1; TRBD2 might be the D (6 bases). Germline loops: CDR1 MNHNS, CDR2 SASEGT. With 8 bases removed from V and 4 bases from J, the gap between germline ends came to 15 bases. The CDR3 contains 14 residues. The CDR3 sequence: CASAKEGPYNEQFF. For the CDR3, the DNA is TGTGCCAGCGCGAAGGAGGGCCCTTACAATGAGCAGTTCTTC.

This clonotype was counted between two and nine times. V and J are TRBV11-1 and TRBJ2-1; D is perhaps TRBD1 (6 bases). The germline CDR1 and CDR2 sequences are SGHAT and FQDESV (reference sequence). The CDR3 has 17 residues. V dropped 5 bases and J dropped 1 base, with 18 bases sitting between them. In DNA form, the CDR3 reads TGTGCCAGCAGCCCATTCCCCGGGACAACTTCCTACAATGAGCAGTTCTTC. Translating gives CASSPFPGTTSYNEQFF.

The chain recombines TRBV6-8 with TRBJ2-5; D not certain. The CDR3 contains 16 residues. Germline assignment: CDR1 MNHGY and CDR2 SAAAGT. V was cut by 0 bases and J by 11 bases, with 22 bases left in between. The CDR3 loop reads CASSYSVRTAHNEQYF. The CDR3 region has the DNA TGTGCCAGCAGTTACTCGGTCAGAACCGCCCACAATGAGCAGTACTTC.